Each of the 25 T cell receptor beta chains below was sequenced from the same sample in a study of OX40 agonist ivuxolimab in advanced cancers. TCRdb's copy holds only in-frame clones and misses some; the assay was immunoSEQ multiplex PCR. The data contain about 77,000 clones, more than 75% of them singletons. The sample consisted of CD4+ or CD8+ T cells sorted from blood, taken in a trial of the OX40 agonist ivuxolimab. All receptors derive from an adult with an advanced solid tumor such as melanoma, head and neck, liver or kidney cancer.

J is TRBJ1-2 and V is TRBV12-5, with D tentatively TRBD1 (5 bases). Per the germline V gene, CDR1 is LGHNT and CDR2 is FRNRAP. Between the trimmed V and J ends, which lost 4 bases and 4 bases, there was a span of 7 bases. CDR3 length: 12 amino acids. Here the CDR3 reads CASGYDSYGYTF. The CDR3 DNA is TGTGCTAGTGGTTACGACAGCTATGGCTACACCTTC. Combining the CDR3 with reference TRBV12-5 and TRBJ1-2 gives the whole variable domain DARVTQTPRHKVTEMGQEVTMRCQPILGHNTVFWYRQTMMQGLELLAYFRNRAPLDDSGMPKDRFSAEMPDATLATLKIQPSEPRDSAVYFCASGYDSYGYTFGSGTRLTVV.

The CDR3 loop is CASSLGVPGGGYTF. CDR3 bases: TGTGCCAGCAGCTTAGGGGTGCCGGGGGGTGGCTACACCTTC. This rearrangement joins TRBV7-3 to TRBJ1-2, with a possible D match to TRBD1 (5 bases). Trimming pared 2 bases from V and 7 bases from J, leaving 14 bases between. The CDR3 runs to 14 residues. The germline CDR1 and CDR2 sequences are SGHTA and FQGTGA.

The V and J genes are TRBV9 and TRBJ1-2; TRBD1 aligns across 10 bases. The CDR3 has 15 amino acids. Losses at the gene ends were 2 bases for V and 4 bases for J; bases not matched to a gene: 5. Germline CDR1 is SGDLS and CDR2 is YYNGEE. The DNA of the CDR3 is TGTGCCAGCAGCGTGTCCGGGACAGGGGTCTATGGCTACACCTTC. Its translation: CASSVSGTGVYGYTF. Combining the CDR3 with reference TRBV9 and TRBJ1-2 gives the whole variable domain DSGVTQTPKHLITATGQRVTLRCSPRSGDLSVYWYQQSLDQGLQFLIQYYNGEERAKGNILERFSAQQFPDLHSELNLSSLELGDSALYFCASSVSGTGVYGYTFGSGTRLTVV.

V usage is TRBV11-2 and J usage is TRBJ1-2; unclear D gene. Trimming cost V 0 bases and J 8 bases, with 10 bases left between them. In germline, CDR1 is SGHAT, CDR2 FQNNGV. This CDR3 is built from 13 residues. CDR3 in DNA: TGTGCCAGCAGCTTAGAGGCAGGACGCGGCTACACCTTC. This encodes CASSLEAGRGYTF. Together with reference TRBV11-2 and TRBJ1-2, the CDR3 gives the full variable domain: EAGVAQSPRYKIIEKRQSVAFWCNPISGHATLYWYQQILGQGPKLLIQFQNNGVVDDSQLPKDRFSAERLKGVDSTLKIQPAKLEDSAVYLCASSLEAGRGYTFGSGTRLTVV.

This chain joins TRBV27 and TRBJ2-2, with D unclear. Between the trimmed V and J ends, which lost 4 bases and 1 base, there was a span of 4 bases. CDR3 length: 13 amino acids. Germline values: CDR1 MNHEY, CDR2 SMNVEV (reference sequence). This CDR3 reads CASSWQNTGELFF. The CDR3 DNA reads TGTGCCAGCAGTTGGCAGAACACCGGGGAGCTGTTTTTT.

The rearrangement links TRBV6-5 to TRBJ2-7; D remains unclear. Germline lookup yields CDR1 MNHEY and CDR2 SVGAGI. V was trimmed by 5 bases and J by 6 bases, leaving 17 bases between them. This CDR3 contains 14 residues. As DNA, the CDR3 is TGTGCCAGCAGTCCGAGAAACCAAGCTACCGAGCAGTACTTC. It encodes CASSPRNQATEQYF.

The chain has TRBV7-9 and TRBJ2-1, with TRBD1 as a possible D gene (5 bases). V was cut by 3 bases and J by 0 bases, with 12 bases left in between. Germline assignment: CDR1 SEHNR and CDR2 FQNEAQ (reference sequence). The CDR3 contains 16 residues. The DNA for the CDR3 is TGTGCCAGCAGCTTTGTTGTAGGGGTCTCCTACAATGAGCAGTTCTTC. As protein: CASSFVVGVSYNEQFF.

The chain recombines TRBV12-5 with TRBJ2-1; D is possibly TRBD1 (5 bases). Germline V CDR1 and CDR2: LGHNT, FRNRAP. This CDR3 has 15 residues. Trimming removed 0 bases from V and 4 bases from J, with 10 bases in between. CDR3: CASGLVHGAYNEQFF. In nucleotides, the CDR3 is TGTGCTAGTGGTTTGGTACATGGGGCATACAATGAGCAGTTCTTC.

In the case of this clone: The junction departs from the called germline gene at one end, perhaps through a read error. The V call is TRBV2, the J call TRBJ2-5; 10 bases are a match to TRBD2. The CDR3 runs to 16 residues. Germline values: CDR1 SNHLY, CDR2 FYNNEI. The CDR3 DNA reads as TGTGCCAGCAGCGAAGGGACTAGCGAAATTTGGGAGACCCAGTACTTC. Translated: CASSEGTSEIWETQYF.

The chain joins TRBV29-1 to TRBJ1-6; TRBD1 aligns across 8 bases. Germline V gene data show CDR1 as SQVTM and CDR2 as ANQGSEA. The CDR3 length is 14 residues. J lost 5 bases, V lost 6 bases, and 6 bases had no gene match. CDR3 sequence: CSVKQGQDNSPLHF. The DNA for the CDR3 is TGCAGCGTGAAACAGGGACAGGATAATTCACCCCTCCACTTT.

CDR3 sequence: CASSRRASGGEADTQYF. In DNA, the CDR3 is TGTGCCAGCAGCCGGCGGGCTAGCGGGGGGGAGGCAGATACGCAGTATTTT. This sequence joins TRBV5-4 and TRBJ2-3; 12 positions agree with TRBD2. The CDR3 consists of 17 residues. Germline loops: CDR1 SGHNT, CDR2 YYREEE (reference sequence). The J segment lost 4 bases and the V segment lost 4 bases, leaving 10 bases of the junction unmatched. Using reference TRBV5-4 and TRBJ2-3 for the parts outside the CDR3, the full variable domain is ETGVTQSPTHLIKTRGQQVTLRCSSQSGHNTVSWYQQALGQGPQFIFQYYREEENGRGNFPPRFSGLQFPNYSSELNVNALELDDSALYLCASSRRASGGEADTQYFGPGTRLTVL.

The chain links TRBV20-1 to TRBJ2-5; D not resolved. V lost 6 bases and J 1 base, leaving 6 bases between the germline ends. Germline lookup yields CDR1 DFQATT and CDR2 SNEGSKA (reference sequence). The CDR3 is made up of 11 amino acids. The CDR3 nucleotides are TGCAGTGCCTTAAGCCAAGAGACCCAGTACTTC. As protein: CSALSQETQYF.

This chain uses TRBV5-1 with TRBJ2-5, with TRBD2 identical over 12 bases. V was clipped by 4 bases and J by 4 bases; unmatched bases: 2. Germline V CDR1 and CDR2: SGHRS, YFSETQ. The CDR3 has 14 amino acids. CDR3 sequence reads: CASSRTSGVETQYF. CDR3 sequence (DNA): TGCGCCAGCAGCAGGACTAGCGGGGTAGAGACCCAGTACTTC.

The chain links TRBV4-1 to TRBJ2-7; 8 positions match TRBD1. Per germline, CDR1 MGHRA and CDR2 YSYEKL. The V segment lost 3 bases and the J segment 7 bases; nucleotides outside the gene matches: 26. The CDR3 loop spans 20 amino acids. For the CDR3, the DNA is TGCGCCAGCAGCCATCCTGGACAGGGCAGGCCCAAGTTTGGGCCAGGAGAGCAGTACTTC. It codes for CASSHPGQGRPKFGPGEQYF.

In its sample, this clone was seen a few times. The V gene is TRBV12-2, the J gene TRBJ1-2; the D call TRBD1 from the table was never checked on the DNA. TRBV12-2 is a documented pseudogene. The CDR3 consists of 18 residues. CDR3 nucleotides: TGTGCAAGTCGCTTAGCGTTGGTCCGTGTACAGGGGGTCTATGGCTACACCTTC. Translation gives CASRLALVRVQGVYGYTF.

Regarding this clone: At the DNA level, this CDR3 is encoded by other sequences in the same sample as well. This chain uses TRBV7-9 with TRBJ2-7; D gene ambiguous. Germline-derived CDR1 and CDR2 are SEHNR and FQNEAQ (reference sequence). Trimming took 6 bases from V and 3 from J, leaving 6 bases between them. The CDR3 length is 11 residues. The CDR3 DNA reads TGTGCCAGCAGTCCCGACTACGAGCAGTACTTC. Residues: CASSPDYEQYF.

J is TRBJ2-5 and V is TRBV19; a possible D gene is TRBD2 (6 bases). Per the germline V gene, CDR1 is LNHDA and CDR2 is SQIVND (reference sequence). V shed 1 base and J shed 5 bases, with 14 bases lying between them. This CDR3 spans 15 amino acids. The CDR3 region has the DNA TGTGCCAGTAGTATAGGTGGAGGGGATTGGGAGACCCAGTACTTC. This sequence encodes CASSIGGGDWETQYF.

The rearrangement joins TRBV11-1 to TRBJ2-5, with TRBD2 identical over 8 bases. The CDR3 sequence is 12 residues long. Germline V lookup: CDR1 SGHAT, CDR2 FQDESV (reference sequence). The ends lost 4 bases at V and 5 bases at J; junction bases unmatched: 0. The CDR3 sequence: CASSSGGETQYF. The CDR3 nucleotides are TGTGCCAGCAGCTCGGGGGGGGAGACCCAGTACTTC.

The V call is TRBV29-1, the J call TRBJ2-4, with a tentative D call TRBD2 (5 bases). Germline-derived CDR1 and CDR2 are SQVTM and ANQGSEA. V was clipped by 5 bases and J by 4 bases, with 12 bases between them. The CDR3 spans 13 residues. CDR3 nucleotide sequence: TGCAGCGTTTTAGGGAGCGGAAAAAACATTCAGTACTTC. It translates to CSVLGSGKNIQYF.

The chain couples TRBV19 to TRBJ2-1; 8 bases map to TRBD1. This CDR3 contains 16 residues. V was pared by 6 bases and J by 0 bases, with 7 bases of the junction left unmatched. Germline CDR1 and CDR2: LNHDA and SQIVND (reference sequence). The CDR3 spells CASRDRVTSSYNEQFF. DNA of the CDR3: TGTGCCAGTAGGGACAGGGTTACGAGCTCCTACAATGAGCAGTTCTTC.

The chain joins TRBV28 to TRBJ1-2; the match to TRBD1 covers 7 bases. Looked up from germline, CDR1 is MDHEN and CDR2 is SYDVKM. With V trimmed by 5 bases and J by 5 bases, 14 bases remained unmatched. There are 16 residues in the CDR3. CDR3 in DNA: TGTGCCAGCAGTGCCGGGACAGCCGTAGGTATTTATGGCTACACCTTC. Translation: CASSAGTAVGIYGYTF.

The genes are TRBV18 and TRBJ2-1; a possible D gene is TRBD1 (5 bases). V was trimmed by 1 base and J by 7 bases, leaving 5 bases between them. Germline V lookup: CDR1 KGHSH, CDR2 LQKENI. The CDR3 totals 12 residues. CDR3 in DNA: TGTGCCAGCTCACCACAGGGGAATGAGCAGTTCTTC. It is translated as CASSPQGNEQFF.

The chain links TRBV6-4 to TRBJ1-1; no firm D call. Germline V gene sequence: CDR1 MRHNA, CDR2 SNTAGT. There are 15 residues in the CDR3. Trimming shortened V by 10 bases and J by 0 bases, and 18 bases separated the two germline ends. The CDR3 nucleotides read TGTGCCACCGAGGGTAGGAGGGAAGTGAACACTGAAGCTTTCTTT. Its protein product is CATEGRREVNTEAFF.

CDR3 loop: CASSIKTSGLVEQYF. CDR3 in DNA: TGTGCCAGTAGTATTAAGACTAGCGGGTTGGTTGAGCAGTACTTC. V and J are TRBV19 and TRBJ2-7, with 10 positions matching TRBD2. Per the germline V gene, CDR1 is LNHDA and CDR2 is SQIVND (reference sequence). After removal of 3 bases from V and 7 bases from J, the junction contained 9 bases not matched to a gene. The CDR3 has 15 residues.

The chain combines TRBV7-3 with TRBJ2-3; 9 bases match TRBD1. Germline CDR1 and CDR2: SGHTA and FQGTGA. The CDR3 spans 16 residues. Trimming removed 0 bases from V and 4 bases from J; junction bases left unmatched: 5. In DNA, the CDR3 is TGTGCCAGCAGCTTAACGGGACAGGGTAGTTCAGATACGCAGTATTTT. Its protein product is CASSLTGQGSSDTQYF.